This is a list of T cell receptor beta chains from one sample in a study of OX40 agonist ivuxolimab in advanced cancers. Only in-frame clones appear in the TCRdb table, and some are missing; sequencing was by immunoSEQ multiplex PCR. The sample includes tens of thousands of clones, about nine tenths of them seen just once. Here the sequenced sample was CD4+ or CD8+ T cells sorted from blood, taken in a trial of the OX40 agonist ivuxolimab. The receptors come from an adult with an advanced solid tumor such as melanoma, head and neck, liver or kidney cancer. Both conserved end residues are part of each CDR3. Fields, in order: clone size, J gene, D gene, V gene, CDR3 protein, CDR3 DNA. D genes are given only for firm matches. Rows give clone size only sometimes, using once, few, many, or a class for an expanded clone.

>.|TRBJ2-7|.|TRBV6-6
CASSQTVGGLYF
TGTGCCAGCAGCCAGACTGTCGGAGGGTTGTACTTC
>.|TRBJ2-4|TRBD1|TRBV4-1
CASSQEPGGRDIQYF
TGCGCCAGCAGCCAAGAGCCAGGGGGTAGGGACATTCAGTACTTC
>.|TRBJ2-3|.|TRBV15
CATSRGKGREGTDTQYF
TGTGCCACCAGCAGAGGAAAGGGAAGGGAGGGCACAGATACGCAGTATTTT
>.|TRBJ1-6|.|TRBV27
CASSLQGRNSPLHF
TGTGCCAGCAGTTTGCAGGGGAGGAATTCACCCCTCCACTTT
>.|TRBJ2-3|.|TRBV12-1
CASSPGTSGDTQYF
TGTGCCAGCAGCCCCGGGACTAGCGGAGATACGCAGTATTTT
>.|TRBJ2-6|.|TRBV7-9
CASSLGGWDSGANVLTF
TGTGCCAGCAGCTTAGGGGGCTGGGACTCTGGGGCCAACGTCCTGACTTTC
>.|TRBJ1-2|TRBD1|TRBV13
CASSRDRGEGGYTF
TGTGCCAGCAGCCGGGACAGGGGTGAGGGAGGCTACACCTTC
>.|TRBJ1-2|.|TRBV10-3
CAISEQGYGYTF
TGTGCCATCAGTGAACAGGGTTACGGCTACACCTTC
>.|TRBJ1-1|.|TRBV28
CASSLDTARVNTEAFF
TGTGCCAGCAGTTTAGATACGGCCAGGGTGAACACTGAAGCTTTCTTT
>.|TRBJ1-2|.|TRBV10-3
CAAGHSNYGYTF
TGTGCCGCCGGGCACAGTAACTATGGCTACACCTTC
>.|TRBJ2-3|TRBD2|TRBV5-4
CASSPGLAGGPGDTQYF
TGTGCCAGCAGCCCGGGACTAGCGGGAGGGCCAGGGGATACGCAGTATTTT
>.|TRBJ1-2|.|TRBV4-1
CASRSRGGNYGYTF
TGCGCCAGCAGGTCTAGGGGGGGGAACTATGGCTACACCTTC
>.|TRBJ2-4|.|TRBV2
CASSGVGEDKNIQYF
TGTGCCAGCAGCGGAGTGGGAGAGGACAAAAACATTCAGTACTTC
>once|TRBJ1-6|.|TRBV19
CASSIKAAHYSYNSPLHF
TGTGCCAGTAGTATCAAAGCAGCACATTACTCCTATAATTCACCCCTCCACTTT
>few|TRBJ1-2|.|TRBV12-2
CASRLPVGGYTF
TGTGCAAGTCGCTTACCAGTGGGAGGCTACACCTTC
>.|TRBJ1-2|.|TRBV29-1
CSVREQEGYGYTF
TGCAGCGTTAGAGAGCAGGAGGGGTATGGCTACACCTTC
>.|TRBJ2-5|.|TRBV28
CASSSARIAYQETQYF
TGTGCCAGCAGTTCTGCTCGGATCGCGTACCAAGAGACCCAGTACTTC
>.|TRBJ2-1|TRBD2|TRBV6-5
CASSPLAGGTDEQFF
TGTGCCAGCAGCCCTCTAGCGGGGGGGACCGATGAGCAGTTCTTC
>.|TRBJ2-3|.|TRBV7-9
CASSLTGTTDTQYF
TGTGCCAGCAGCCTCACGGGAACCACAGATACGCAGTATTTT
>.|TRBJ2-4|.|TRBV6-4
CASSDVGANIQYF
TGTGCCAGCAGTGACGTGGGGGCAAACATTCAGTACTTC
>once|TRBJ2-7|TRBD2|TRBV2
CASSAGGGRTGYEQYF
TGTGCCAGCAGCGCCGGGGGGGGGCGAACGGGCTACGAGCAGTACTTC
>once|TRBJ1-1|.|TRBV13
CASSLVSRTRFETAFF
TGTGCCAGCAGCTTAGTTTCCCGGACCCGATTCGAAACAGCTTTCTTT
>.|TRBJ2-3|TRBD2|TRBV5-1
CASSPGTSGATDTQYF
TGCGCCAGCAGCCCCGGGACTAGCGGAGCCACAGATACGCAGTATTTT
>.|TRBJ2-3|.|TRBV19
CASSTTDTQYF
TGTGCCAGTAGTACCACAGATACGCAGTATTTT
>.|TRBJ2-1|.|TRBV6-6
CASKRTSSYNEQFF
TGTGCCAGCAAAAGGACGAGCTCCTACAATGAGCAGTTCTTC
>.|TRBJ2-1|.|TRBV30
CAWLRQGISEQFF
TGTGCCTGGCTCCGGCAGGGGATTAGCGAGCAGTTCTTC
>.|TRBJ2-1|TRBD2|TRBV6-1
CASNAREGRNEQFF
TGTGCCAGCAACGCGCGGGAGGGCCGGAATGAGCAGTTCTTC
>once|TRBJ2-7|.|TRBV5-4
CASSLVGRVHEQYF
TGTGCCAGCAGCTTGGTCGGCAGGGTCCACGAGCAGTACTTC
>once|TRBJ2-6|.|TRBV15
CATREIGANVLTF
TGTGCCACCAGGGAAATTGGGGCCAACGTCCTGACTTTC
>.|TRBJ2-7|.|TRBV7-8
CASSPAEGIKQYF
TGTGCCAGCAGCCCAGCGGAAGGGATCAAGCAGTACTTC
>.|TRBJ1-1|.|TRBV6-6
CASSSTGGRTEAFF
TGTGCCAGCAGTTCTACAGGCGGGAGGACTGAAGCTTTCTTT
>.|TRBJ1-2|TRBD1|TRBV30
CAWSLPGQPPSFSYTF
TGTGCCTGGAGTTTACCGGGACAGCCTCCCTCGTTTAGCTACACCTTC
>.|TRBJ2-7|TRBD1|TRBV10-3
CAIRSRGQGYEQYF
TGTGCCATCAGATCGCGGGGACAGGGGTACGAGCAGTACTTC
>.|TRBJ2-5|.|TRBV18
CASSPSGRQETQYF
TGTGCCAGCTCACCCTCCGGGAGACAAGAGACCCAGTACTTC
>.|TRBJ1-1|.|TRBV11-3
CASSSRQGTNTEAFF
TGTGCCAGCAGCTCCAGGCAGGGTACGAACACTGAAGCTTTCTTT
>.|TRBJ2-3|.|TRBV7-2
CASSLGNEGTQYF
TGTGCCAGCAGCTTAGGTAATGAGGGTACGCAGTATTTT
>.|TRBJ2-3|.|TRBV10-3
CAMAEAGTDTQYF
TGTGCCATGGCGGAAGCGGGCACAGATACGCAGTATTTT
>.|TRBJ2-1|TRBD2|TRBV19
CASSPPGLAGYNEQFF
TGTGCCAGTTCGCCCCCGGGACTAGCGGGGTACAATGAGCAGTTCTTC
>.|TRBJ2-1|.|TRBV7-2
CASSLAPTGTHEQFF
TGTGCCAGCAGCTTAGCCCCGACAGGGACTCATGAGCAGTTCTTC
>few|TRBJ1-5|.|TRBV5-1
CASSLGGVQPQHF
TGCGCCAGCAGCTTGGGGGGGGTTCAGCCCCAGCATTTT
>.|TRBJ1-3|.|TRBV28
CASSGAQALSGNTIYF
TGTGCCAGCAGTGGGGCGCAGGCCCTGAGTGGAAACACCATATATTTT
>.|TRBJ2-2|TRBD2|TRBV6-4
CASTLSASGRGAGELFF
TGTGCCAGCACCCTATCGGCTAGCGGGAGAGGAGCCGGGGAGCTGTTTTTT
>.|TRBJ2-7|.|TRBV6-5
CASSYDLFGEQYF
TGTGCCAGCAGTTACGACCTGTTCGGGGAGCAGTACTTC
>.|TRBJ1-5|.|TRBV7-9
CASTFPGGQPQHF
TGTGCCAGCACCTTCCCCGGGGGTCAGCCCCAGCATTTT
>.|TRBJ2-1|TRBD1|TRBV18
CASSPLRTGLNEQFF
TGTGCCAGCTCACCACTAAGGACAGGCCTCAATGAGCAGTTCTTC
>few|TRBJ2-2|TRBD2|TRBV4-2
CASSQDPAGANTGELFF
TGTGCCAGCAGCCAGGACCCAGCGGGAGCGAACACCGGGGAGCTGTTTTTT
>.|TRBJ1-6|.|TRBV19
CASSAAGAQNSPLHF
TGTGCCAGTAGTGCAGCAGGGGCTCAAAATTCACCCCTCCACTTT
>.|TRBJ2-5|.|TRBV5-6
CASSFVGFSPEETQYF
TGTGCCAGCAGCTTCGTCGGGTTCAGCCCAGAGGAGACCCAGTACTTC
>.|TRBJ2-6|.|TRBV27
CASSPPGSGANVLTF
TGTGCCAGCAGTCCCCCCGGGTCTGGGGCCAACGTCCTGACTTTC
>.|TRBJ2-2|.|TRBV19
CASKKGGEVTGELFF
TGTGCCAGTAAGAAAGGGGGGGAAGTGACCGGGGAGCTGTTTTTT
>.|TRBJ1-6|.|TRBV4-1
CASSLRSYNSPLHF
TGCGCCAGCAGCCTCCGCTCCTATAATTCACCCCTCCACTTT
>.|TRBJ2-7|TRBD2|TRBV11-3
CASQLRGGVSYEQYF
TGTGCCAGTCAACTCCGGGGGGGGGTAAGCTACGAGCAGTACTTC
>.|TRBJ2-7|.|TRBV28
CASSFGGQYEQYF
TGTGCCAGCAGTTTCGGGGGCCAATACGAGCAGTACTTC
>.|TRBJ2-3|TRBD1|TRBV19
CASSIIPAGGPGRDTQYF
TGTGCCAGTAGTATAATTCCCGCAGGGGGACCGGGAAGGGATACGCAGTATTTT
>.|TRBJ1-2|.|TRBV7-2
CASSLSGPYGYTF
TGTGCCAGCAGCTTAAGTGGGCCCTATGGCTACACCTTC
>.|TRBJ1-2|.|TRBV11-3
CASSLGTNYGYTF
TGTGCCAGCAGCTTAGGAACTAACTATGGCTACACCTTC